Listed below are T cell receptor beta chains from one sample, sequenced in a study of beta chain features in type 1 diabetes. Profiling relied on immunoSEQ multiplex PCR, and the TCRdb table lists in-frame clones only, not all of them. Of hundreds of thousands of clones listed, roughly 11% are singletons. Material: naive CD4+ T cells from blood. These receptors were taken from a young woman in good health. Each CDR3 is given with its conserved first and last residue. A D gene is named only where the DNA matches it firmly. The size field is filled for only some rows; it gives once, few, many or a size class.

size: -
length: 16
J: TRBJ2-5
D: -
V: TRBV5-1
CDR3: CASSRRRAGDGETQYF
DNA: TGCGCCAGCAGTCGAAGGAGGGCAGGGGACGGGGAGACCCAGTACTTC

size: -
length: 16
J: TRBJ1-2
D: -
V: TRBV7-2
CDR3: CASSASPLQGLSGYTF
DNA: TGTGCCAGCAGCGCATCCCCCCTACAGGGTTTGAGTGGCTACACCTTC

size: -
length: 12
J: TRBJ2-5
D: -
V: TRBV29-1
CDR3: CSVLMPQETQYF
DNA: TGCAGCGTATTGATGCCCCAAGAGACCCAGTACTTC

size: few
length: 15
J: TRBJ2-7
D: -
V: TRBV7-2
CDR3: CASSAGTGRPYEQYF
DNA: TGTGCCAGCAGCGCCGGGACGGGCCGACCCTACGAGCAGTACTTC

size: -
length: 13
J: TRBJ2-5
D: -
V: TRBV2
CDR3: CASRPGQQETQYF
DNA: TGTGCCAGCAGGCCGGGACAACAAGAGACCCAGTACTTC

size: many
length: 12
J: TRBJ1-5
D: -
V: TRBV5-1
CDR3: CASSLEGQPQHF
DNA: TGCGCCAGCAGCTTGGAAGGTCAGCCCCAGCATTTT

size: few
length: 15
J: TRBJ2-2
D: -
V: TRBV4-1
CDR3: CASSQPARGVGELFF
DNA: TGCGCCAGCAGCCAACCTGCTCGGGGAGTAGGGGAGCTGTTTTTT

size: few
length: 16
J: TRBJ1-1
D: -
V: TRBV9
CDR3: CASSVGVQGSGTEAFF
DNA: TGTGCCAGCAGCGTAGGCGTACAGGGAAGTGGAACTGAAGCTTTCTTT

size: few
length: 10
J: TRBJ2-5
D: -
V: TRBV27
CDR3: CASGWETQYF
DNA: TGTGCCAGCGGGTGGGAGACCCAGTACTTC

size: -
length: 15
J: TRBJ2-7
D: TRBD2
V: TRBV7-2
CDR3: CASSLRTSDSYEQYF
DNA: TGTGCCAGCAGCTTAAGGACTAGCGACTCCTACGAGCAGTACTTC

size: -
length: 16
J: TRBJ2-1
D: -
V: TRBV9
CDR3: CASSVAPSALYNEQFF
DNA: TGTGCCAGCAGCGTAGCCCCTAGCGCCCTATACAATGAGCAGTTCTTC

size: -
length: 13
J: TRBJ1-2
D: -
V: TRBV30
CDR3: CAWRGTLRGPYTF
DNA: TGTGCCTGGAGGGGGACGCTCAGAGGTCCCTACACCTTC

size: -
length: 15
J: TRBJ2-2
D: -
V: TRBV15
CDR3: CATSRDLSDTGELFF
DNA: TGTGCCACCAGCAGAGATCTCAGTGACACCGGGGAGCTGTTTTTT

size: few
length: 16
J: TRBJ2-2
D: -
V: TRBV9
CDR3: CASSVRPPANTGELFF
DNA: TGTGCCAGCAGCGTCCGCCCACCCGCGAACACCGGGGAGCTGTTTTTT

size: few
length: 15
J: TRBJ2-3
D: -
V: TRBV5-1
CDR3: CASSPLGASTDTQYF
DNA: TGCGCCAGCAGCCCGCTCGGGGCCAGCACAGATACGCAGTATTTT

size: -
length: 17
J: TRBJ2-6
D: -
V: TRBV30
CDR3: CAWSVRKVSWGANVLTF
DNA: TGTGCCTGGAGTGTACGAAAGGTCTCCTGGGGGGCCAACGTCCTGACTTTC

size: few
length: 14
J: TRBJ2-7
D: -
V: TRBV27
CDR3: CASSSHLGSYEQYF
DNA: TGTGCCAGCAGTTCTCACCTAGGGTCCTACGAGCAGTACTTC